Listed here are 11 T cell receptor beta chains from one sample, sequenced in a study. A single record per CDR3 protein comes from TCRdb applying MiXCR to the RT-PCR reads. The sample records about 680,000 distinct CDR3 sequences, 12% to 15% being singletons. The sample comprised memory CD4+ T cells from blood. The receptors derive from a female donor in good health, serving as a healthy control.

This clonotype showed up many times. The gene calls are TRBV6-5 and TRBJ2-1; D gene ambiguous. V lost 8 bases and J lost 6, with 17 bases in between. In germline, CDR1 is MNHEY, CDR2 SVGAGI. The CDR3 extends over 14 amino acids. The CDR3 bases are TGTGCCAGCCTATTTCGTGGGATTGGCAATGAGCAGTTCTTC. It yields the protein CASLFRGIGNEQFF.

This clonotype was counted many times. V is TRBV27 and J is TRBJ1-5; 7 bases match TRBD1. The CDR3 is 14 amino acids. The junction had 7 bases not matched to a gene; V was cut back by 4 bases and J by 7 bases. From germline, CDR1 is MNHEY and CDR2 SMNVEV (reference sequence). The CDR3 DNA is TGTGCCAGCAGTTCCCAGGGGGTCGACCAGCCCCAGCATTTT. It translates to CASSSQGVDQPQHF.

This sequence joins TRBV20-1 and TRBJ2-3, with D unclear. The germline V and J ends were trimmed by 5 bases and 4 bases, with 7 bases remaining between them. The CDR3 contains 11 residues. CDR1 and CDR2 (germline): DFQATT, SNEGSKA (reference sequence). The CDR3: CSAFRADTQYF. CDR3 sequence (DNA): TGCAGTGCTTTTAGGGCAGATACGCAGTATTTT.

This clonotype has just a few counts. The chain uses TRBV6-6 and TRBJ1-1, with 9 bases aligning to TRBD1. The CDR3 has 15 residues. Trimming took 9 bases from V and 0 from J; bases not matched to a gene: 8. The V gene's germline CDR1 is MNHNY and CDR2 SVGAGI (reference sequence). CDR3 bases: TGTGCCAGTATCCGGACAGGGGCGATGAACACTGAAGCTTTCTTT. Translated, it gives CASIRTGAMNTEAFF.

J is TRBJ2-2 and V is TRBV27; D uncertain. The length of the CDR3 is 13 residues. Germline CDR1 reads MNHEY; CDR2 reads SMNVEV (reference sequence). Trimming took 5 bases from V and 7 from J, leaving 11 bases between them. The CDR3 nucleotides are TGTGCCAGCAGTACCACGTTAGGCGGGGAGCTGTTTTTT. It yields the protein CASSTTLGGELFF.

This chain uses TRBV18 with TRBJ1-1, with D possibly matching TRBD1 (6 bases). Germline assignment: CDR1 KGHSH and CDR2 LQKENI. The length of the CDR3 is 15 residues. Trimming stripped 3 bases from V and 0 bases from J, with 11 bases between. The CDR3 sequence: CASSPGHLMNTEAFF. The CDR3 DNA sequence: TGTGCCAGCTCACCGGGACACCTAATGAACACTGAAGCTTTCTTT.

There are a few counts of this clonotype. The chain is built from TRBV6-2 or TRBV6-3 and TRBJ2-2; TRBD1 matches at 7 bases. V trimming: 5 bases; J trimming: 2 bases; junction bases outside the gene matches: 8. Germline V lookup: CDR1 MNHEY, CDR2 SVGEGT. There are 16 residues in the CDR3. In DNA, the CDR3 is TGTGCCAGCAGTACCGCCCGACAGGGAAACACCGGGGAGCTGTTTTTT. Translating it yields CASSTARQGNTGELFF.

This clonotype has only a few counts. V gene TRBV14 combines with J gene TRBJ2-1; TRBD2 might be the D (6 bases). Trimming stripped 5 bases from V and 8 bases from J, with 10 bases between. Germline lookup yields CDR1 SGHDN and CDR2 FVKESK. The CDR3 extends over 12 amino acids. CDR3 loop: CASSTTSDEQFF. CDR3 nucleotide sequence: TGTGCCAGCAGCACGACTAGTGATGAGCAGTTCTTC.

The chain carries TRBV7-8 and TRBJ1-1; D may be TRBD1 (5 bases). The V gene's germline CDR1 is SGHVS and CDR2 FQNEAQ. The CDR3 runs 13 residues. Trimming stripped 4 bases from V and 6 bases from J, with 12 bases between. CDR3: CASSSVIRAEAFF. In DNA, the CDR3 is TGTGCCAGCAGCTCGGTTATCAGGGCTGAAGCTTTCTTT.

This clonotype has a count of ten or more. Relative to the germline gene, one junction end is altered; a read error may explain this. The CDR3 region is CASSLVSDTQYF. The CDR3 region has the DNA TGTGCCAGCAGTTTAGTATCAGATACGCAGTATTTT. The chain carries TRBV7-9 and TRBJ2-3; D is unclear. Germline V CDR1 and CDR2: SEHNR, FQNEAQ (reference sequence). The CDR3 length is 12 residues. Variable domain in full (rest from reference TRBV7-9 and TRBJ2-3): DTGVSQNPRHKITKRGQNVTFRCDPISEHNRLYWYRQTLGQGPEFLTYFQNEAQLEKSRLLSDRFSAERPKGSFSTLEIQRTEQGDSAMYLCASSLVSDTQYFGPGTRLTVL.

The chain carries TRBV20-1 and TRBJ1-1, with 7 positions matching TRBD1. The CDR3 is made up of 13 amino acids. Germline CDR1 DFQATT, CDR2 SNEGSKA (reference sequence). With 1 base clipped from V and 5 bases from J, the junction kept 4 bases outside the gene matches. The CDR3 bases are TGCAGTGCTAGAGGCCAGGGGGAGACTGAAGCTTTCTTT. Residues: CSARGQGETEAFF.